One and the same sample provided the 18 T cell receptor beta chains below, sequenced in a study of cytomegalovirus exposure and HLA in healthy donors (dated by TCRdb to 2017 to 2019). Library preparation was by the immunoSEQ multiplex PCR assay. A mixture of 60 forward primers for TCR Vbeta segments and 13 reverse primers for TCR Jbeta segments was used in the multiplex PCR. What TCRdb holds here is the immuneACCESS table cut down to in-frame rearrangements. Part of the clones is not present; checked against another copy, under half of the missing clones reflect an unresolved V gene, and the others are unexplained. The sample has over 200,000 clones on record, roughly 89% of them singletons. Around 1% of the sample rests with the top ten. Sequencing input: PBMCs. The receptors come from a woman younger than 30 in good health and CMV-seronegative.

The chain has TRBV7-2 and TRBJ1-4, with 7 bases that match TRBD1. J gave up 2 bases and V 5 bases, and 8 bases lay outside the gene matches. From germline, CDR1 is SGHTA and CDR2 FQGNSA. The CDR3 contains 16 residues. The CDR3: CASSLLGTATNEKLFF. The CDR3 region has the DNA TGTGCCAGCAGCCTGCTGGGGACAGCCACTAATGAAAAACTGTTTTTT.

This clone turned up a few times. The chain is built from TRBV2 and TRBJ2-7; unclear D gene. Trimming removed 2 bases from V and 0 bases from J, with 11 bases in between. In germline, CDR1 is SNHLY, CDR2 FYNNEI. The CDR3 spans 15 residues. In nucleotides, the CDR3 is TGTGCCAGCAGTGAAAGACTGCTTAGCTCCTACGAGCAGTACTTC. Encoded protein: CASSERLLSSYEQYF.

This chain joins TRBV5-1 and TRBJ1-6, with TRBD1 matching over 10 bases. This CDR3 is built from 18 residues. Looked up from germline, CDR1 is SGHRS and CDR2 is YFSETQ. V lost 5 bases, J lost 7 bases, and 15 bases stayed unmatched. The CDR3 sequence: CASRRGTGDWKWNSPLHF. The CDR3, as DNA: TGCGCCAGCAGACGAGGGACAGGGGACTGGAAGTGGAATTCACCCCTCCACTTT.

This rearrangement joins TRBV6-5 to TRBJ2-3; 7 bases are a match to TRBD2. V was clipped by 2 bases and J by 0 bases; unmatched bases: 5. This CDR3 comprises 16 residues. Per germline, CDR1 MNHEY and CDR2 SVGAGI. CDR3 in amino acids: CASSYHGGGSTDTQYF. The CDR3 nucleotides are TGTGCCAGCAGTTACCATGGGGGGGGTAGCACAGATACGCAGTATTTT.

The rearrangement uses TRBV27 and TRBJ2-1, with D perhaps TRBD1 (5 bases). The CDR3 is 13 residues long. Trimming stripped 7 bases from V and 5 bases from J, with 12 bases between. In germline, CDR1 is MNHEY, CDR2 SMNVEV (reference sequence). CDR3 DNA sequence: TGTGCCAGCAAACGGAGACAGCACAATGAGCAGTTCTTC. Protein sequence: CASKRRQHNEQFF.

The rearrangement uses TRBV6-5 and TRBJ2-3; D is uncertain. Per the germline V gene, CDR1 is MNHEY and CDR2 is SVGAGI. Trimming took off 2 bases at V and 3 bases at J, with 15 bases between the two ends. The CDR3 is 16 residues long. CDR3 amino acids: CASSYARGLITDTQYF. In DNA form, the CDR3 reads TGTGCCAGCAGTTACGCGCGCGGTCTTATAACAGATACGCAGTATTTT.

Comments on this clone: A read error may produce the germline difference seen at one junction end. The chain joins TRBV27 to TRBJ2-7, with 9 bases matching TRBD2. The germline V gene encodes CDR1 MNHEY and CDR2 SMNVEV (reference sequence). There are 14 residues in the CDR3. This chain's CDR3 is CATSLASGKYEQCF. CDR3 nucleotide sequence: TGTGCCACCTCGTTAGCTAGCGGGAAATACGAGCAGTGCTTC.

The J gene is TRBJ2-2, the V gene TRBV10-3; D unresolved. CDR1 and CDR2 from the germline V gene are ENHRY and SYGVKD. The CDR3 is 13 amino acids. V was shortened by 4 bases and J by 3 bases, with 6 bases between the two germline ends. DNA of the CDR3: TGTGCCATCAGTGTGACTTACACCGGGGAGCTGTTTTTT. The encoded protein is CAISVTYTGELFF.

The rearrangement links TRBV7-2 to TRBJ2-7; unclear D gene. The CDR3 totals 13 residues. The germline V gene has CDR1 SGHTA and CDR2 FQGNSA. V was shortened by 1 base and J by 3 bases, with 7 bases between the two germline ends. CDR3 residues: CASSLELSYEQYF. The CDR3 region has the DNA TGTGCCAGCAGCTTAGAGCTGAGCTACGAGCAGTACTTC.

Regarding this clone: Relative to the germline gene, one junction end is altered; a read error may explain this. The sample contains more than one DNA sequence encoding this CDR3. This chain joins TRBV9 and TRBJ1-1, with 8 bases identical to TRBD1. Germline V gene data show CDR1 as SGDLS and CDR2 as YYNGEE. The CDR3 is 12 amino acids. The CDR3 DNA follows: TGTGCCAGCAGCGCAGGGGGCACTGAAGCTTTCTTC. It translates to CASSAGGTEAFF.

The chain is built from TRBV4-1 and TRBJ1-2, with 9 positions matching TRBD1. There are 16 residues in the CDR3. Germline CDR1 is MGHRA and CDR2 is YSYEKL. V shed 4 bases, J shed 6 bases, and the junction held 12 bases outside the gene matches. The CDR3 reads CASSRGPIQGADGYTF. The CDR3 DNA is TGCGCCAGCAGCCGGGGCCCCATACAGGGGGCTGATGGCTACACCTTC.

The chain has TRBV21-1 and TRBJ2-7; the D segment call TRBD1 is taken from the table without a DNA check. TRBV21-1 is recorded as a pseudogene. The CDR3 has 16 residues. The CDR3 coding sequence is TGTGCCAGCAGCAAATGGGTCACAGGGACGGCCTACGAGCAGTACTTC. The encoded protein is CASSKWVTGTAYEQYF.

The CDR3 DNA sequence: TGTGCCAGCAGCTTTAGGACAGGGAACTATGGCTACACCTTC. It is translated as CASSFRTGNYGYTF. V and J are TRBV5-8 and TRBJ1-2; 8 nucleotides line up with TRBD1. The CDR3 totals 14 residues. CDR1 is SGHTS, CDR2 YDEGEE, per germline. Losses at the gene ends were 2 bases for V and 2 bases for J; bases not matched to a gene: 2.

The chain combines TRBV6-6 with TRBJ1-1, with D possibly TRBD1 on 5 matching bases. This CDR3 is built from 12 residues. The V gene lost 8 bases and the J gene lost 1 base, with 8 bases spanning the gap. The germline V gene encodes CDR1 MNHNY and CDR2 SVGAGI (reference sequence). CDR3 nucleotides: TGTGCCAGCTCCGACAGGAACACTGAAGCTTTCTTT. Its translation: CASSDRNTEAFF.

The gene calls are TRBV6-5 and TRBJ2-7; a weak D match, TRBD1 (6 bases). The CDR3 totals 12 residues. Trimming took 7 bases from V and 4 from J, leaving 11 bases between them. Germline V lookup: CDR1 MNHEY, CDR2 SVGAGI. In DNA, the CDR3 is TGTGCCAGCACCACCGGACAGTACGAGCAGTACTTC. It translates to CASTTGQYEQYF.

The chain is built from TRBV7-2 and TRBJ1-1, with D perhaps TRBD1 (5 bases). The germline V gene encodes CDR1 SGHTA and CDR2 FQGNSA. The CDR3 loop spans 13 amino acids. V was clipped by 5 bases and J by 4 bases, with 11 bases between them. The CDR3 region is CASSPYRGTEAFF. The CDR3 DNA is TGTGCCAGCAGCCCCTATAGGGGCACTGAAGCTTTCTTT.

V gene TRBV19 combines with J gene TRBJ1-5; D perhaps matches TRBD1 (5 bases). From germline, CDR1 is LNHDA and CDR2 SQIVND (reference sequence). The CDR3 is made up of 16 amino acids. V was clipped by 0 bases and J by 6 bases, with 15 bases between them. The CDR3 DNA sequence: TGTGCCAGTAGTATAGACGGAGGGGAAGAGCGTCAGCCCCAGCATTTT. Encoded protein: CASSIDGGEERQPQHF.

This clone came up once. This chain connects TRBV10-3 to TRBJ1-5; D is possibly TRBD1 (6 bases). Between the trimmed V and J ends, which lost 2 bases and 3 bases, there was a span of 11 bases. This CDR3 is built from 15 residues. Germline V CDR1 and CDR2: ENHRY, SYGVKD. Here the CDR3 DNA reads TGTGCCATCAGTGAGCCGGACAGACCCAATCAGCCCCAGCATTTT. Protein sequence: CAISEPDRPNQPQHF.